These T cell receptor beta chains were read from a single sample in a study of chemoradiotherapy in HPV16-positive cancers. Repertoires were generated with immunoSEQ multiplex PCR, while TCRdb's copy carries only in-frame clones and drops some. Here the sample spans about 690 clones, 80% to 95% being singletons. The material sequenced was tumor tissue, taken from a patient who underwent chemoradiotherapy. The source is a human donor with HPV-associated anogenital cancer. CDR3s include the opening cysteine and the closing phenylalanine or tryptophan. Rows may omit the clone size; those that give it use once, few, many or a size class.

V gene,CDR3 length,J gene,clone size,CDR3 protein
TRBV4-3,16,TRBJ2-6,-,CASSQEPGSGANVLTF
TRBV18,13,TRBJ2-5,-,CASSPSAGETQYF
TRBV4-2,16,TRBJ2-6,-,CASSQETSSGANVLTF
TRBV19,14,TRBJ2-1,-,CASTRDSSYNEQFF
TRBV5-8,15,TRBJ2-1,-,CASSSPGQAGNEQFF
TRBV7-7,14,TRBJ2-5,-,CASSLTTGVETQYF
TRBV6-1,18,TRBJ1-3,-,CASSEWLEGAFSGNTIYF
TRBV7-8,16,TRBJ1-2,few,CASLPPGTPTGYGYTF
TRBV6-1,15,TRBJ1-5,-,CASSEIMVGGRPQHF
TRBV15,15,TRBJ2-5,once,CATSRDSGGAETQYF
TRBV28,15,TRBJ1-5,few,CASSFHRAGGQPQHF
TRBV2,13,TRBJ1-1,-,CASSRGLNTEAFF
TRBV2,13,TRBJ1-2,few,CASSATTVGGYTF
TRBV5-4,16,TRBJ2-3,-,CASSSQRGGRTDTQYF
TRBV13,19,TRBJ2-1,-,CASSLAGTSHPGAYNEQFF
TRBV7-9,16,TRBJ2-4,once,CASSLAHGQGFLIQYF
TRBV6-5,13,TRBJ2-1,-,CASSMASYNEQFF
TRBV27,15,TRBJ1-6,-,CASRPPGTGNSPLHF
TRBV7-9,17,TRBJ1-5,-,CASSLGVQGWGNQPQHF
TRBV5-1,13,TRBJ1-2,-,CASSTGQGEGYTF
TRBV7-2,18,TRBJ1-1,-,CASSLVGIGAAMNTEAFF
TRBV19,17,TRBJ2-3,-,CASSPSLAGGHTDTQYF
TRBV7-2,13,TRBJ1-5,-,CASSFGVNQPQHF
TRBV28,13,TRBJ2-7,once,CASIRMIPYEQYF
TRBV27,15,TRBJ2-1,once,CASSLYPSAYNEQFF
TRBV10-3,14,TRBJ1-3,once,CAIMISGAGNTIYF
TRBV12-5,13,TRBJ1-1,once,CASGITQGTEAFF
TRBV19,15,TRBJ1-2,-,CASRHRGAENYGYTF
TRBV28,17,TRBJ1-2,-,CASTSLRRKGASHGYTF